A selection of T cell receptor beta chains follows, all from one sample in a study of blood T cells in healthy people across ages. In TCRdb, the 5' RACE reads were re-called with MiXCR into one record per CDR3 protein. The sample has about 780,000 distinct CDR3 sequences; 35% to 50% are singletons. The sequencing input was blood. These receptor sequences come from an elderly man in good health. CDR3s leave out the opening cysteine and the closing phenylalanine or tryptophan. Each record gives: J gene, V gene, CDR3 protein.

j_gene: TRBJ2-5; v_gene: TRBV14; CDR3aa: ASSQARGLGETQY
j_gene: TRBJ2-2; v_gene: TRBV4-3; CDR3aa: ASSQDQGGFNTGELF
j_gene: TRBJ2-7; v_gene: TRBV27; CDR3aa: ASSSELGSYEQY
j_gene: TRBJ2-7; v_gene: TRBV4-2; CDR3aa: ASSHTGELYEQY
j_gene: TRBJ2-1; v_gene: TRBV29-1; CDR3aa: GVERGLAGPNEQF
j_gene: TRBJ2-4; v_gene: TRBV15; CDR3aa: ATSREGVSKNIQY
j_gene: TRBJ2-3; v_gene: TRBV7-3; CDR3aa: ASSLWAGTGVSDTQY
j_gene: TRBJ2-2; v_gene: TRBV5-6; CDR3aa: ASSRGGQGTGELF
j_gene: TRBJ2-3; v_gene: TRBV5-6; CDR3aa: ASTLGTSGPTDTQY
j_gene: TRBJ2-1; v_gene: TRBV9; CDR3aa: ASSPGQGRYNEQF
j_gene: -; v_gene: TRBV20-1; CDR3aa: SAVGVSRFYNEQY
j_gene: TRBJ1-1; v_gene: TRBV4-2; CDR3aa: ASSQVVSTEAF
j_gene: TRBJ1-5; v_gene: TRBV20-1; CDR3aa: SAREGWGNQPQH
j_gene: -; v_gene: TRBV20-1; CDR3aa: SAATDPGETQY
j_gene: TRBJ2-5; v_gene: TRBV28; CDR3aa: ASSPEAGVGETQY
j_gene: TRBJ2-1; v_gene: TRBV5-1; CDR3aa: ASSSGGAGVNEQF
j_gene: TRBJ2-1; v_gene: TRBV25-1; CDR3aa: ASSKVRAYNEQF
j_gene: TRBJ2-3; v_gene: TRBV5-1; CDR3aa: ASNLGQGIDTQY
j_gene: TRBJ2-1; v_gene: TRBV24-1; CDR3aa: ATSESSGTNEQF
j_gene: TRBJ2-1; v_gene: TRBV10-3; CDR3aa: AISDPGLAGGPNEQF
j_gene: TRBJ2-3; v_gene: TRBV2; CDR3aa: ASSANRADTQY
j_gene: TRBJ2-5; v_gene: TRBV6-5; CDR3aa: ASSTRGETQY
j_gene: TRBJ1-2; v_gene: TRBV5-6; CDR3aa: ASSPPGAQSHT
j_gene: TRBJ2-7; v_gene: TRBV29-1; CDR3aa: SVPTGGMTNEQY
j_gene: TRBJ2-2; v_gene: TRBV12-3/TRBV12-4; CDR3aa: ASSTGPPNTGELF
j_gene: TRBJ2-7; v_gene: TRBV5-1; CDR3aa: ASSPGLISEQY
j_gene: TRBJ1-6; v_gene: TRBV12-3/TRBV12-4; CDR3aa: ASREGSSPLH
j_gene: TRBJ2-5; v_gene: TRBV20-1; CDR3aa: SATLGQQETQY
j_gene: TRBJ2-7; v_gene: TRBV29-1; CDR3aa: SVGQAAYEQY
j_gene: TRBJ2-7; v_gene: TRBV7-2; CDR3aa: ASSLTGGQPYGQY
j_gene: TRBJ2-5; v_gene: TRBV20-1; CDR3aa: SAARMGTSNDNEQY
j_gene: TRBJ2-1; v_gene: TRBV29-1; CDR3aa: SVTRLAAQKTQF
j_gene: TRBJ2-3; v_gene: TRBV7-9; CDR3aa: ASREGHTQY
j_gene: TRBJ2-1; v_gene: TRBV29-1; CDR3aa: SAGGGINEQF
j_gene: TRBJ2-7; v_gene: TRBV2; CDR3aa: ASTSQGTNSYEQY
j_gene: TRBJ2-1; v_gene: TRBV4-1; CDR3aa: ASSRFSGRPYNEQF
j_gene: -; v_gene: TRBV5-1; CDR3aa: ASSFSTGGDETQY
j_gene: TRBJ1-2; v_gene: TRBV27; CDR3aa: ASSVSAGYGYT
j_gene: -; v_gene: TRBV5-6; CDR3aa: ASSLASQSSYNEQY
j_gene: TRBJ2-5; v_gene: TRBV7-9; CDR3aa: ASSPSLDRGPYGQY
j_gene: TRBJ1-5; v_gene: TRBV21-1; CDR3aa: ASSRGMAQH
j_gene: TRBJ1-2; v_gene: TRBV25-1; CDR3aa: ASSEWGDNYGYT
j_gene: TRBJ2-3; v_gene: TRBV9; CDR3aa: ASSVAGDPPRGTQY
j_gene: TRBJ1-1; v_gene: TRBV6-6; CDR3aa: ASSKSRREAF
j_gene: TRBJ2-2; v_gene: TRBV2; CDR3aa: ASSVGQAFTFTANTGELF
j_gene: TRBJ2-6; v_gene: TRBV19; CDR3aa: ASRVGLPGANVLT
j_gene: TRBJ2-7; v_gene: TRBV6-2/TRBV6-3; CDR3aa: ASSQTTWNIRQEQPYEQY
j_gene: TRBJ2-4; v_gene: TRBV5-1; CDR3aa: ASSSVSSGTTTTMQY
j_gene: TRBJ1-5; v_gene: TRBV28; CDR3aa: ASSLNPGQYSNQPQH
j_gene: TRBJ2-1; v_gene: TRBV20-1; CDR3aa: SASLHGISMEQF
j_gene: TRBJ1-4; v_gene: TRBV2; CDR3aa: ASRQNWGRGEKLF
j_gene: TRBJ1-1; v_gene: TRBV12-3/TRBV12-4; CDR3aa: ASSLAGGLAEAF
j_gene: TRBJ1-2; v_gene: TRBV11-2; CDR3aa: ASSLSLRGDYGYT
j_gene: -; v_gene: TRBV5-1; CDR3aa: ASSLKSGGEQY
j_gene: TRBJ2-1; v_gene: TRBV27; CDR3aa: ASSSGVEQF
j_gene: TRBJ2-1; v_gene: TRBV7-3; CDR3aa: ASSFTSGRGDEQF